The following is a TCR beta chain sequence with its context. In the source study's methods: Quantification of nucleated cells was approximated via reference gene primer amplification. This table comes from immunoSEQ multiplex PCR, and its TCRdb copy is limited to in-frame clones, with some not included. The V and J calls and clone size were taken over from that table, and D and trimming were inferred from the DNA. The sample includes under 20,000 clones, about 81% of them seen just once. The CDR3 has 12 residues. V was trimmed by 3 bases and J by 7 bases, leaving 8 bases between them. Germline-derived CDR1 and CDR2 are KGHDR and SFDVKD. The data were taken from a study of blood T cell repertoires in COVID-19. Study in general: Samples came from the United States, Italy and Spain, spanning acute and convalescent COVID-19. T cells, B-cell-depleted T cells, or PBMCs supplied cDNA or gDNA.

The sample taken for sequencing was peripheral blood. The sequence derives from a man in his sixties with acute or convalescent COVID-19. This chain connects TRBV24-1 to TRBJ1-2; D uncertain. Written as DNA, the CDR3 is TGTGCCACCAGTGATAGCGGAACTGGCTACACCTTC. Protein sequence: CATSDSGTGYTF.